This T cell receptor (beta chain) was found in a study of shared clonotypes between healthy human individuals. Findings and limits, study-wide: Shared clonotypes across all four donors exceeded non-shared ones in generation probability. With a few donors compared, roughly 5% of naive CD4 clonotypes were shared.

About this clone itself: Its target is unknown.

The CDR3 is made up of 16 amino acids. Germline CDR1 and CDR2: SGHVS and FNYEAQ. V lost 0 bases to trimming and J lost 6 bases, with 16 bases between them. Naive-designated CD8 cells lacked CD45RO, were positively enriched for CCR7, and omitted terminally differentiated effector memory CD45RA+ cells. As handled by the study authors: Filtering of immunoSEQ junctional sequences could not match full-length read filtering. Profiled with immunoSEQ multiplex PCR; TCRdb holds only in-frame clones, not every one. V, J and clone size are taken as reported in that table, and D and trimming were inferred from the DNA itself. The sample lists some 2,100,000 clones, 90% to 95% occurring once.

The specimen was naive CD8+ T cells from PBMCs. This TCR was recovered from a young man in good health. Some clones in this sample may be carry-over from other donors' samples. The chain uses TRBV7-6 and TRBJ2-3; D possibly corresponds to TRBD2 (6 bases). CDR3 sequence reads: CASSLAIRGTGDTQYF. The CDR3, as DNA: TGTGCCAGCAGCTTAGCGATACGGGGGACCGGGGATACGCAGTATTTT.